This TCR beta chain appears in the sequencing data of a study of shared clonotypes between healthy human individuals. Generated by immunoSEQ multiplex PCR, the TCRdb table keeps only in-frame clones and is missing some. This table holds about 1 million clones, approximately 72% found once. All the donors were Caucasian adults who lived in Nashville, Tennessee. Germline values: CDR1 WSHSY, CDR2 SAAADI. The V end was cut by 6 bases, the J end by 3 bases, with 15 bases between. The CDR3 runs 14 residues. The receptor was derived from a man aged 18 to 35 in good health. Source material: memory CD4+ T cells sorted from blood. Specified subset: CD45RA-negative fraction. The chain couples TRBV10-2 to TRBJ2-7; D is ambiguous. The CDR3 loop reads CASSNGNDFYEQYF. Here the CDR3 DNA reads TGCGCCAGCAGCAATGGGAACGATTTCTACGAGCAGTACTTC.